Detailed here is one T cell receptor beta chain. The target antigen is unknown. Investigators divided CD4+ cells into CD45RA+ naive and CD45RA-negative memory subsets. The entry originates in a study of shared clonotypes between healthy human individuals. Study-level points and caveats: Estimated richness was generally greater in naive than memory subsets. The authors expected sequencing depth to affect clonotype sharing among donors. Naive CD4 clonotypes were shared across a handful of donors at about 5.3%.

The method was immunoSEQ multiplex PCR; TCRdb's version includes in-frame clones alone and lacks a portion of them. The table includes approximately 2.4 million clones, around 95% detected once. The CDR3 is made up of 14 amino acids. Per the germline V gene, CDR1 is SGDLS and CDR2 is YYNGEE. The V gene lost 3 bases and the J gene lost 2 bases, with 11 bases spanning the gap. The chain uses TRBV9 and TRBJ2-5; D is possibly TRBD1 (5 bases). The source material was naive CD4+ T cells sorted from blood. Sample subset: CD45RA+ positively selected. The TCR originated in a man between 18 and 29 years old in good health. CDR3 in amino acids: CASSASTVQETQYF. CDR3 coding DNA: TGTGCCAGCAGCGCGTCGACAGTACAAGAGACCCAGTACTTC.